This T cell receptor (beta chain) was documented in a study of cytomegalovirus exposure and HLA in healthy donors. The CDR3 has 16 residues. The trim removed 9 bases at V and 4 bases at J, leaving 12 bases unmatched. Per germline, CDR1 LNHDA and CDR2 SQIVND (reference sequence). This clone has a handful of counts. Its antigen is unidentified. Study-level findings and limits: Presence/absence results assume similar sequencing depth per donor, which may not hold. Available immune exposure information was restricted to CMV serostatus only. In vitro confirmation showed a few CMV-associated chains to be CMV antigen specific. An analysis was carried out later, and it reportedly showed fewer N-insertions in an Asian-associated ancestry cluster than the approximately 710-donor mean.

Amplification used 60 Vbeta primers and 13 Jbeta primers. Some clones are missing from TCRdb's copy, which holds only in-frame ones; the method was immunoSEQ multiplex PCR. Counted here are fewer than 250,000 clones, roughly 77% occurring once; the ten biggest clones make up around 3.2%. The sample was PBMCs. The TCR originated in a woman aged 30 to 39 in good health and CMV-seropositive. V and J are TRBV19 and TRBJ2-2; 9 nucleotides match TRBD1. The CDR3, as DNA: TGTGCCAGCGTGAACCGGGGACAGGGAATCACCGGGGAGCTGTTTTTT. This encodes CASVNRGQGITGELFF. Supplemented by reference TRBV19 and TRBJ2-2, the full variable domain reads DGGITQSPKYLFRKEGQNVTLSCEQNLNHDAMYWYRQDPGQGLRLIYYSQIVNDFQKGDIAEGYSVSREKKESFPLTVTSAQKNPTAFYLCASVNRGQGITGELFFGEGSRLTVL.